This T cell receptor (beta chain) was sequenced in a study of blood T cell repertoires in COVID-19. Germline V gives CDR1 LNHDA, CDR2 SQIVND (reference sequence). Trimming took 6 bases from V and 3 from J, leaving 15 bases between them. The CDR3 loop spans 14 amino acids. The table came from immunoSEQ multiplex PCR; TCRdb's copy has only in-frame clones and leaves some out. The table lists some 49,000 clones, roughly 93% of them singletons. Seattle participants joined during active infection and were tracked over time. This receptor was identified in a man between 60 and 75 years old with COVID-19, enrolled during active disease. The rearrangement uses TRBV19 and TRBJ2-7; a possible D gene is TRBD1 (6 bases). Sequencing was performed on peripheral blood. CDR3 in DNA: TGTGCCAGTAGCAAAGGACAGTGGGGCTACGAGCAGTACTTC. This gives the protein CASSKGQWGYEQYF. Filled out from reference TRBV19 and TRBJ2-7, the complete variable domain reads DGGITQSPKYLFRKEGQNVTLSCEQNLNHDAMYWYRQDPGQGLRLIYYSQIVNDFQKGDIAEGYSVSREKKESFPLTVTSAQKNPTAFYLCASSKGQWGYEQYFGPGTRLTVT.